Following are 10 T cell receptor beta chains from one sample sequenced in a study of blood T cells in healthy people across ages. Using a J-beta primer mix together with a sample-barcoded 5' primer, a second PCR was run for roughly 7 to 11 cycles. From the 5' RACE reads, TCRdb called clonotypes with MiXCR, one entry per CDR3 protein. The table includes about 930,000 distinct CDR3 sequences, 29% detected once. This sample was also put to use in a study of T cells of mothers and their children.

What was sequenced was blood. These receptors were obtained from a middle-aged woman in good health.

Only a few counts were recorded for this clonotype. This chain links TRBV6-5 with TRBJ2-1, with TRBD2 as a possible D gene (5 bases). Between the trimmed V and J ends, which lost 5 bases and 8 bases, there was a span of 13 bases. The CDR3 has 13 residues. The germline gives CDR1 MNHEY, CDR2 SVGAGI. CDR3 coding DNA: TGTGCCAGCAGTCGGCCCCCGGAGGATGAGCAGTTCTTC. As protein: CASSRPPEDEQFF.

The genes are TRBV15 and TRBJ1-1; no definite D call. V lost 1 base to trimming and J lost 4 bases, with 7 bases between them. Per germline, CDR1 LNHNV and CDR2 YYDKDF (reference sequence). There are 13 residues in the CDR3. The CDR3 loop is CATSRVTSTEAFF. Written as DNA, the CDR3 is TGTGCCACCAGCAGAGTAACGAGCACTGAAGCTTTCTTT.

This clonotype was counted a few times. This chain uses TRBV12-3 or TRBV12-4 with TRBJ2-2, with D perhaps matching TRBD2 (5 bases). Trimming removed 6 bases at V and 3 bases at J, with 17 bases between. There are 16 residues in the CDR3. The CDR3 DNA reads as TGTGCCAGCAGCACACTGACCGGGAAATACACCGGGGAGCTGTTTTTT. Encoded protein: CASSTLTGKYTGELFF.

This clonotype was counted between two and nine times. The genes are TRBV20-1 and TRBJ1-2; 11 nucleotides line up with TRBD1. The CDR3 has 13 amino acids. The V segment lost 6 bases and the J segment 7 bases; nucleotides outside the gene matches: 7. The germline V gene has CDR1 DFQATT and CDR2 SNEGSKA (reference sequence). The CDR3 protein is CSALGQGGAGYTF. CDR3 DNA sequence: TGCAGTGCATTGGGACAGGGGGGAGCTGGCTACACCTTC.

This clonotype was seen more than once but under ten times. J is TRBJ2-7 and V is TRBV28, with a possible D match to TRBD1 (6 bases). Germline V lookup: CDR1 MDHEN, CDR2 SYDVKM. V was clipped by 7 bases and J by 5 bases, with 15 bases between them. This CDR3 has 13 amino acids. The CDR3 region is CASNLAGEDEQYF. DNA for the CDR3: TGTGCCAGCAACTTGGCAGGGGAAGACGAGCAGTACTTC.

This clonotype was recorded a few times. The J gene is TRBJ2-3, the V gene TRBV20-1; TRBD2 is a possible D gene (6 bases). CDR3 size: 14 residues. Germline V gene data show CDR1 as DFQATT and CDR2 as SNEGSKA (reference sequence). V was pared by 3 bases and J by 10 bases, with 20 bases between. CDR3 loop: CSASLAAGSDAQYF. CDR3 coding DNA: TGCAGTGCTAGTCTGGCAGCGGGTTCAGACGCGCAGTATTTT.

A few counts support this clonotype. The chain joins TRBV20-1 to TRBJ1-5; D is perhaps TRBD1 (6 bases). V shed 4 bases and J shed 7 bases, with 20 bases lying between them. This CDR3 contains 15 residues. Germline V CDR1 and CDR2: DFQATT, SNEGSKA (reference sequence). DNA for the CDR3: TGCAGTGCTACTACTCGAGGAGGGGGGAACCAGCCCCAGCATTTT. It translates to CSATTRGGGNQPQHF.

The chain is built from TRBV29-1 and TRBJ1-1; D possibly corresponds to TRBD1 (6 bases). The CDR3 length is 12 residues. V lost 7 bases to trimming and J lost 6 bases, with 15 bases between them. Germline values: CDR1 SQVTM, CDR2 ANQGSEA. CDR3 coding DNA: TGCAGCGCAAAACAGGGTCTCGCTGAAGCTTTCTTT. Translated: CSAKQGLAEAFF.

The table lists this clonotype with a few counts. The chain carries TRBV20-1 and TRBJ2-3; possibly TRBD2 for D (6 bases). CDR3 length: 13 amino acids. V lost 3 bases, J lost 4 bases, and 11 bases lay in between. CDR1 is DFQATT and CDR2 is SNEGSKA in the germline V gene (reference sequence). Here the CDR3 DNA reads TGCAGTGCTAGTCTTCCTAGCGCAGATACGCAGTATTTT. As protein: CSASLPSADTQYF.

This clonotype has only one observation. A much larger clonotype is one base distant, so this may be a read error. This chain connects TRBV20-1 to TRBJ2-6, with 7 bases fitting TRBD1. The germline CDR1 and CDR2 sequences are DFQATT and SNEGSKA (reference sequence). The CDR3 has 15 amino acids. DNA of the CDR3: TGCAGTGCTAGAGATACAGGGGCTGGGACCAACGTCCTGACTTTC. Translated, it gives CSARDTGAGTNVLTF.